Described below is a single TCR beta chain sequence and its context. The method was immunoSEQ multiplex PCR; TCRdb's version includes in-frame clones alone and lacks a portion of them. The table has 250,000 to 300,000 clones, about 91% seen once; the top ten hold under 15%. CDR3 length: 12 amino acids. Trimming left V 3 bases short and J 4 bases short, with 9 bases between. Germline assignment: CDR1 GTSNPN and CDR2 SVGIG (reference sequence). The data were obtained in a study of blood T cell repertoires in COVID-19. About the research overall: In each case, the material was cDNA or gDNA derived from T cells, B-cell-depleted T cells, or PBMCs.

Sample: peripheral blood. The sequence derives from a woman in her sixties with acute or convalescent COVID-19. The V gene is TRBV30, the J gene TRBJ1-1; D gene unclear. CDR3 residues: CAWRRGSTEAFF. The CDR3 bases are TGTGCCTGGAGGCGAGGGAGCACTGAAGCTTTCTTT.